The subject of this entry is one T cell receptor beta chain. What it binds is unknown. The protocol was immunoSEQ multiplex PCR, while the TCRdb copy is restricted to in-frame clones and leaves out a portion. The sample lists tens of thousands of clones; under 95% were seen once. V lost 4 bases, J lost 6 bases, and 5 bases stayed unmatched. Germline CDR1 reads GTSNPN; CDR2 reads SVGIG (reference sequence). This CDR3 is 14 amino acids long. This sample is part of a study of siplizumab effects on memory and regulatory T cells. Study conclusions and caveats: Both greater diversity than memory cells and a major contribution to the alloresponse seemed to characterize naive T cells. Treg origin accounted for an average of about 74% of mappable alloreactive CD4+ clones with siplizumab and roughly 25% in controls.

Sequencing was carried out using CD8+ T cells sorted from blood. The chain carries TRBV30 and TRBJ2-2; 10 bases align to TRBD1. This clonotype originated in a human donor in good health. CDR3: CAWTGGQGSGELFF. The CDR3 DNA reads TGTGCCTGGACTGGGGGACAGGGGTCCGGGGAGCTGTTTTTT.